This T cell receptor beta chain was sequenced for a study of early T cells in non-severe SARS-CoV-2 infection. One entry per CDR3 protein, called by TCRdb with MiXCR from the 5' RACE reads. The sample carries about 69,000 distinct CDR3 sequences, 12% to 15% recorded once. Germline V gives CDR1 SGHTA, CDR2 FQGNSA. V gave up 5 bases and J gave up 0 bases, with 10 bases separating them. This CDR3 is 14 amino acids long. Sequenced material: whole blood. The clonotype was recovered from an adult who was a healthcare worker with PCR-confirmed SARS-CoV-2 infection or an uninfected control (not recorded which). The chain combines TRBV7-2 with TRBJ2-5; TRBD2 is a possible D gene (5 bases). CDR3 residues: CASSPRGYQETQYF. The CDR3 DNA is TGTGCCAGCAGCCCCCGAGGGTACCAAGAGACCCAGTACTTC.